The rows below give T cell receptor beta chains drawn from one sample of a study of blood T cell repertoires in COVID-19. Clones were sequenced by immunoSEQ multiplex PCR, and TCRdb holds only the in-frame ones, with some missing. Among more than 300,000 clones listed, 70% to 90% were seen once. Material: PBMCs or T cells enriched from blood (not recorded which). The receptor source for this set is a young woman who had recovered from COVID-19. Both conserved end residues are part of each CDR3.

TRBJ1-2	TRBV6-2/TRBV6-3	CASSYSTTTHAYGYTF
TRBJ2-5	TRBV4-1	CASSQPLLLETQYF
TRBJ1-4	TRBV6-5	CASRDIGEKLFF
TRBJ1-2	TRBV19	CASSSGGQGLGYTF
TRBJ1-1	TRBV5-1	CASSPGQRFNTEAFF
TRBJ2-3	TRBV30	CAWSVASGVADTQYF
TRBJ1-2	TRBV9	CASSVGRTGEGGYTF
TRBJ1-3	TRBV4-2	CASSQERQGVMAGNTIYF
TRBJ1-1	TRBV19	CASSIVVLPRKRMNTEAFF
TRBJ1-1	TRBV3-1/TRBV3-2	CASSQDFVAGRGAFF
TRBJ1-6	TRBV10-3	CAIRLNGQPVNSPLHF
TRBJ2-3	TRBV12-2	CASRSKTVQSTDTQYF
TRBJ1-1	TRBV5-1	CASTGTGVTEAFF
TRBJ2-3	TRBV7-3	CASSLVVDTDTQYF
TRBJ1-6	TRBV6-6	CASSYSSSPLHF
TRBJ2-7	TRBV7-3	CASSPTVSYEQYF
TRBJ1-3	TRBV3-1/TRBV3-2	CASSQEEGQGPGNTIYF
TRBJ1-1	TRBV21-1	CASSHGTGRCEAFF
TRBJ1-1	TRBV2	CARKTGGRGVTEAFF
TRBJ2-7	TRBV19	CATSTGTDYEQYF
TRBJ1-6	TRBV28	CASRRSGEGSPLHF
TRBJ2-7	TRBV5-1	CASSVGQGVHVQYF
TRBJ1-5	TRBV29-1	CSARDFGQPQHF
TRBJ1-5	TRBV19	CASIPPGGGQPQHF
TRBJ1-3	TRBV6-5	CASSPTASGNTIYF